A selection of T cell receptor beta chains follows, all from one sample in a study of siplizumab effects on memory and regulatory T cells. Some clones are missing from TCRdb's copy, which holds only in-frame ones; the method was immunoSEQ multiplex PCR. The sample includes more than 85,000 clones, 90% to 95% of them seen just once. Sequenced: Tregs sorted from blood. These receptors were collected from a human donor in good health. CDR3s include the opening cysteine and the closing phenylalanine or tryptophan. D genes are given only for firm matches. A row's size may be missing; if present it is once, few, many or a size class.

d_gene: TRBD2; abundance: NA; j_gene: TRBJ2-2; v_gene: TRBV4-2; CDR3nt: TGTGCCAGCAGCCAGCCTCAAGCGGGAACTTTTACCGGGGAGCTGTTTTTT; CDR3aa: CASSQPQAGTFTGELFF
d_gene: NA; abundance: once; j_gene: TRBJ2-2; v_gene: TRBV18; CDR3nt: TGTGCCAGCTCACCCCCCTCCAGACTTAACACCGGGGAGCTGTTTTTT; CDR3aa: CASSPPSRLNTGELFF
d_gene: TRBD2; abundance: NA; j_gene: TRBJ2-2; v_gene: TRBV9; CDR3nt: TGTGCCAGCAGCGTATGGCTAGCGGGAGCGAACACCGGGGAGCTGTTTTTT; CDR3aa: CASSVWLAGANTGELFF
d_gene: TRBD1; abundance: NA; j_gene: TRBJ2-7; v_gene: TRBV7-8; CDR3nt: TGTGCCAGCAAACCGGGACAGCCTAACTACGAGCAGTACTTC; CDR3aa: CASKPGQPNYEQYF
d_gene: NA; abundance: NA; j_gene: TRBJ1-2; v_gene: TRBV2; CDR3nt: TGTGCCAGCAGTGAAGTGATGGGGGCCTACACCTTC; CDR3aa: CASSEVMGAYTF
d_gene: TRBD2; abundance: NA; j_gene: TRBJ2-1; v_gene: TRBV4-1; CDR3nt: TGCGCCAGCAGCCAAGATATTCCCCATAGCGGGAGGACCTACAATGAGCAGTTCTTC; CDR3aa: CASSQDIPHSGRTYNEQFF
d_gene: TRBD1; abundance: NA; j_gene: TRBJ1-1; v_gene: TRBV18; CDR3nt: TGTGCCAGCCGGCACCGCAAGGACCTCACAGGGGGTGACACTGAAGCTTTCTTT; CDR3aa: CASRHRKDLTGGDTEAFF
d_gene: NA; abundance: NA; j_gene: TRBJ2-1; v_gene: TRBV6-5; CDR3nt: TGTGCCAGCAGCTCCGGACCCAGGGTCCCACATGAGCAGTTCTTC; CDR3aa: CASSSGPRVPHEQFF
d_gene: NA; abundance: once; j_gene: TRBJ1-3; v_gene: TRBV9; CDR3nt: TGTGCCAGCAGCGTAGCGGTACAGGGAGCGTCCATATATTTT; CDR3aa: CASSVAVQGASIYF
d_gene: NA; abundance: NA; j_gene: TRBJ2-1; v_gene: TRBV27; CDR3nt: TGTGCCAGCACCTGGGACAATACCTACAATGAGCAGTTCTTC; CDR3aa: CASTWDNTYNEQFF
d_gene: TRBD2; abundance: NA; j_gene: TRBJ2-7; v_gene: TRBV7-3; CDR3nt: TGTGCCAGCAGCTTAAATCTAGCGGGGATCTACGAGCAGTACTTC; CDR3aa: CASSLNLAGIYEQYF
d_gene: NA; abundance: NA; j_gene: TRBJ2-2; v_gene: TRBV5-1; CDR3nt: TGCGCCAGCAGCTTGGGACTGTCCGGGGAGCTGTTTTTT; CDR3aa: CASSLGLSGELFF
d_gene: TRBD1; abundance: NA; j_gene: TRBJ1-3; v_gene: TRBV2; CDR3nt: TGTGCCAGCAGTGAAGCGCGCCGAACTCTTGTAGGGTCAGGGGGCTCTGGAAACACCATATATTTT; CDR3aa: CASSEARRTLVGSGGSGNTIYF
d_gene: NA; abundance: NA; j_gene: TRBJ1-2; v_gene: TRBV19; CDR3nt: TGTGCCAGTAGGCGGATAGGGATCGGTAATGGCTACACCTTC; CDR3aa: CASRRIGIGNGYTF
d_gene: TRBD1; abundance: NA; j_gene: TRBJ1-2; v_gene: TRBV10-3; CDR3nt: TGTGCCATCAGTGAGACAGGGGCCCTCTATGGCTACACCTTC; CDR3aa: CAISETGALYGYTF
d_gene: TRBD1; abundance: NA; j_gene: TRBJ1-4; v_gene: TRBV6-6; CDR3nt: TGTGCCAGCAGTACGACAGGGTTTACAACTAATGAAAAACTGTTTTTT; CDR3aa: CASSTTGFTTNEKLFF
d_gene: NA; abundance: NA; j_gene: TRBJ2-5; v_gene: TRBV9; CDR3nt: TGTGCCAGCAGCGTAGGAGGCCAAGAGACCCAGTACTTC; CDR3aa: CASSVGGQETQYF
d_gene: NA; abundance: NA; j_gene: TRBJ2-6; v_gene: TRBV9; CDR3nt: TGTGCCAGCAGCGTGGGGATTTACCCCTCTGGGGCCAACGTCCTGACTTTC; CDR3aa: CASSVGIYPSGANVLTF
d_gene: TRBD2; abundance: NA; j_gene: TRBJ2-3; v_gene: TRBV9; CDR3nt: TGTGCCAGCAGCCCTTGGGGGGATAGCGGGAGGGCCCTAGATACGCAGTATTTT; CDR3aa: CASSPWGDSGRALDTQYF
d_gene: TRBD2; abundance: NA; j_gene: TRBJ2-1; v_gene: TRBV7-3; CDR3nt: TGTGCCAGCAGCTTACTAGCGGGAAAGGGCAATGAGCAGTTCTTC; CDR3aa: CASSLLAGKGNEQFF
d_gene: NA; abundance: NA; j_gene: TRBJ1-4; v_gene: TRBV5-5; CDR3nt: TGTGCCAGCAGCACCTGGAGGGAGTTAGGAAAACTGTTTTTT; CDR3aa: CASSTWRELGKLFF
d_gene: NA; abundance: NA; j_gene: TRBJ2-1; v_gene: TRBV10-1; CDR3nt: TGCGCCAGCAGCAGGGATTTTAATGAGCAGTTCTTC; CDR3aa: CASSRDFNEQFF
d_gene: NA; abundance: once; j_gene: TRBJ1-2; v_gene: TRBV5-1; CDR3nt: TGCGCCAGCAGCTTGGACGGCGGGGGCTATGGCTACACCTTC; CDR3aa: CASSLDGGGYGYTF
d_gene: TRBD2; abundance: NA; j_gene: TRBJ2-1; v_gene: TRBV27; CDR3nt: TGTGCCAGCAGTATAACAACTAAAACTAGCGGGAGGAACTACAATGAGCAGTTCTTC; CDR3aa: CASSITTKTSGRNYNEQFF
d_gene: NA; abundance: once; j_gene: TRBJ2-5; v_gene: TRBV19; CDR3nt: TGTGCCAGTAGTAAGGCAGGGTTAGAGACCCAGTACTTC; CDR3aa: CASSKAGLETQYF
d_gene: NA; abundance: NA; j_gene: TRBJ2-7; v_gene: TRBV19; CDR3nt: TGTGCCAGTAGGGGGAAATACGAGCAGTACTTC; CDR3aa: CASRGKYEQYF
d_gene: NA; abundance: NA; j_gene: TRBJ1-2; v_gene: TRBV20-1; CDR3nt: TGCAGTGCTAGAAAGGGCTACACCTTC; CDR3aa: CSARKGYTF
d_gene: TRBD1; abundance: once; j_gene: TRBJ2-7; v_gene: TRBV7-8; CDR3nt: TGTGCCAGCAGCCAACAGACAGGGTTCAACTACGAGCAGTACTTC; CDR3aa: CASSQQTGFNYEQYF
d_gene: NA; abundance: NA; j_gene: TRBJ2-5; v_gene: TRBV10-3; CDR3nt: TGTGCCATCAGTGGGTCAGGGGACGCTTGGTCACGGGAGACCCAGTACTTC; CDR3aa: CAISGSGDAWSRETQYF
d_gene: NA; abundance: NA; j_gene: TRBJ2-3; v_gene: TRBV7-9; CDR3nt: TGTGCCAGCAGCTTAGAAGCATTTACTGATACGCAGTATTTT; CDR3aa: CASSLEAFTDTQYF
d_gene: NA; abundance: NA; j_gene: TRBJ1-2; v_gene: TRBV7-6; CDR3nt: TGTGCCAGCAGCTTAGCAGGAGGGGCGGGCTATGGCTACACCTTC; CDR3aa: CASSLAGGAGYGYTF
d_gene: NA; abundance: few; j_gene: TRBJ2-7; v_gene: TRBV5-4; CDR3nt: TGTGCCAGCAGCCTGGACGGTGCTTCGGTAAGGTTC; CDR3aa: CASSLDGASVRF
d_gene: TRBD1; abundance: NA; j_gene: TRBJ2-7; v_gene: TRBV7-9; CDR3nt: TGTGCCAGCAGCCACCGGGACAGGAATTACGAGCAGTACTTC; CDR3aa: CASSHRDRNYEQYF
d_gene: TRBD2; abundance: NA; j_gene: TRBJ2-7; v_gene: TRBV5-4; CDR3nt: TGTGCCAGCAGCTTAGAGTTTAGCGGGGGCGAGCAGTACTTC; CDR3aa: CASSLEFSGGEQYF
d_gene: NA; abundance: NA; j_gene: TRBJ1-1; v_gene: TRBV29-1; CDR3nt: TGCAGCGCCCAAAGGGTGGTGAACACTGAAGCTTTCTTT; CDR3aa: CSAQRVVNTEAFF
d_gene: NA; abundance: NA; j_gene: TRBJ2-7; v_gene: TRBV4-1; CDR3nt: TGCGCCAGCAGCCAAGGTCCTTGGGCCTACGAGCAGTACTTC; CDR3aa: CASSQGPWAYEQYF
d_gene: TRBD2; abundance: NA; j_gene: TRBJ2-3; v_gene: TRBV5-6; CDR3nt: TGTGCCAGCAGCCGGACTAGCGGTAGTGGGGGCACAGATACGCAGTATTTT; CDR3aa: CASSRTSGSGGTDTQYF
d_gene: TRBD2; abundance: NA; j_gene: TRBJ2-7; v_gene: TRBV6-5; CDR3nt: TGTGCCAGCGGGACTAGCGGCAAAAGCGAGCAGTACTTC; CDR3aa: CASGTSGKSEQYF
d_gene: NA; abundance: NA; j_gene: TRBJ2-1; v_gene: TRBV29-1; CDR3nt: TGCAGCGTTGCCTTCGGGTTGGCTCAAGACAATGAGCAGTTCTTC; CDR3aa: CSVAFGLAQDNEQFF
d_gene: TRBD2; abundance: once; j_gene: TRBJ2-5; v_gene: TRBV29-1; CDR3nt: TGCAGCGCCGGGGAGGGAAAGGGGGAGACCCAGTACTTC; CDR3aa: CSAGEGKGETQYF
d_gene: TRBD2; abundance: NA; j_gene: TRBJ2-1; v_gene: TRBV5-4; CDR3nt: TGTGCCAGCAGCTTGGGTCCGGGGGGTTTCGGCAATGAGCAGTTCTTC; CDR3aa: CASSLGPGGFGNEQFF
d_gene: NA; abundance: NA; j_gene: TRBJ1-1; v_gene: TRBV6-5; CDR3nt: TGTGCCAGCAGTCGTCGTCTAGGGGTCGGCACTGAAGCTTTCTTT; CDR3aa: CASSRRLGVGTEAFF
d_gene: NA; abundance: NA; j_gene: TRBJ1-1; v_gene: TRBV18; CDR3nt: TGTGCCAGCTCCCCAGGTCATGAGGTGAACACTGAAGCTTTCTTT; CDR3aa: CASSPGHEVNTEAFF
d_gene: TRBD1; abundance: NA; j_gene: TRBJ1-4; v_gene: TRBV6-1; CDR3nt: TGTGCCAGCAGGCCAGGGGGAAATGGAGAAAAACTGTTTTTT; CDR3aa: CASRPGGNGEKLFF
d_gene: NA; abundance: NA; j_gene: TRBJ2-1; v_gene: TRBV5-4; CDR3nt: TGTGCCAGCAGCTTATACAAGACTGAGCAGTTCTTC; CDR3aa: CASSLYKTEQFF
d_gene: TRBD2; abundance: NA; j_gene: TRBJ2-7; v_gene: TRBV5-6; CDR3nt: TGTGCCAGCAGCCCGGGACTACAGCGGGCCTACGAGCAGTACTTC; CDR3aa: CASSPGLQRAYEQYF
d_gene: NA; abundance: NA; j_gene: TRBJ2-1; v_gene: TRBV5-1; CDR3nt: TGCGCCAGCAGCTTGGTGTTGGGGCAGCTCCCCTACAATGAGCAGTTCTTC; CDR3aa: CASSLVLGQLPYNEQFF
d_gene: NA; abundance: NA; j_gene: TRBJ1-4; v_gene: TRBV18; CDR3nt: TGTGCCAGCTCACCACTCGCAGGGAAGACTACTAATGAAAAACTGTTTTTT; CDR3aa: CASSPLAGKTTNEKLFF
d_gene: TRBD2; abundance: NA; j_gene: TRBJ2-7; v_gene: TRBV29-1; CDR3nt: TGCAGCGTTGTAGTAGCGGGAGTATTGGGCGAGCAGTACTTC; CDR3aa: CSVVVAGVLGEQYF
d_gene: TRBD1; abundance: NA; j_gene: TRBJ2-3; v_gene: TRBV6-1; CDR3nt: TGTGCCAGCAGTGAAGATAGGACAGGGGGCAGGGTGCAGTATTTT; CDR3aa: CASSEDRTGGRVQYF
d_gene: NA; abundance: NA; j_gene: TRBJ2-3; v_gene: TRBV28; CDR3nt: TGTGCCCCCCAGCGGCGCACAGATACGCAGTATTTT; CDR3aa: CAPQRRTDTQYF
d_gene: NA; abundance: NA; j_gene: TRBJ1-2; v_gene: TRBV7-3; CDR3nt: TGTGCCAGCAGCTCCCGTTCCGCTGCGTGGGGCTACACCTTC; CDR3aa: CASSSRSAAWGYTF
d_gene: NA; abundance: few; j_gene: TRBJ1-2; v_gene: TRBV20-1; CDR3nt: TGCAGTGCTCTAGAACGTGGCTACACCTTC; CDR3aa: CSALERGYTF
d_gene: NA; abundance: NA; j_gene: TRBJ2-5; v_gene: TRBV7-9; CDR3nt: TGTGCCAGCAGCTTAGCCGGCGAGACCCAGTACTTC; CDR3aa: CASSLAGETQYF
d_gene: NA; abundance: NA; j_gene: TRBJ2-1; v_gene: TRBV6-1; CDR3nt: TGTGCCAGCAAGCGTATGGGACCAATATACAATGAGCAGTTCTTC; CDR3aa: CASKRMGPIYNEQFF
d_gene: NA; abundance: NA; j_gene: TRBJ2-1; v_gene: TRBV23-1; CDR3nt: TGCGCCAGCAGCCAATTTCCCCGGTATCAGCCCGCGGTGTGGGTACTAGAATACAATGAGCAGTTCTTC; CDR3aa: CASSQFPRYQPAVWVLEYNEQFF
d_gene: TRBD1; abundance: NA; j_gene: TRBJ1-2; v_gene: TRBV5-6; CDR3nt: TGTGCCAGCAGCTCCCGACAGGGGCGGTATGGCTACACCTTC; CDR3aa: CASSSRQGRYGYTF